Presented here are 32 T cell receptor beta chains from one specimen sequenced in a study of shared clonotypes between healthy human individuals. Libraries were prepared by immunoSEQ multiplex PCR; TCRdb keeps only in-frame clonotypes and omits some of them. Counted here are millions of clones, 85% to 95% occurring once; the ten biggest clones make up 0.1% to 0.15%. The sequencing sample was made of naive CD4+ T cells sorted from blood. Described subset: CD45RA+ positively selected. These receptor sequences come from a man between 18 and 29 years old in good health.

Here the CDR3 DNA reads TGCAGCGTTGAGCGGACAGTCTATGGCTACACCTTC. Its protein product is CSVERTVYGYTF. The rearrangement links TRBV29-1 to TRBJ1-2; D possibly corresponds to TRBD1 (6 bases). Germline V lookup: CDR1 SQVTM, CDR2 ANQGSEA. V lost 3 bases and J 4 bases, leaving 9 bases between the germline ends. The CDR3 spans 12 residues.

The chain combines TRBV11-2 with TRBJ1-2; no reliable D call. Trimming shortened V by 5 bases and J by 1 base, and 11 bases separated the two germline ends. Germline V gives CDR1 SGHAT, CDR2 FQNNGV. There are 14 residues in the CDR3. The CDR3, as DNA: TGTGCCAGCAGCCCAGCTCTTGGTAACTATGGCTACACCTTC. Protein sequence: CASSPALGNYGYTF.

V gene TRBV5-1 combines with J gene TRBJ1-5; D ambiguous. The CDR3 has 16 amino acids. With 4 bases removed from V and 4 bases from J, the gap between germline ends came to 18 bases. The germline V gene has CDR1 SGHRS and CDR2 YFSETQ. Here the CDR3 reads CASSPMPREGNQPQHF. The DNA of the CDR3 is TGCGCCAGCAGCCCTATGCCTCGCGAAGGGAATCAGCCCCAGCATTTT.

This chain links TRBV6-5 with TRBJ2-3; D possibly matches TRBD1 or TRBD2 (5 bases each). V was trimmed by 0 bases and J by 2 bases, leaving 12 bases between them. In germline, CDR1 is MNHEY, CDR2 SVGAGI. CDR3 length equals 16 residues. The CDR3 protein is CASSYSWGSPTDTQYF. In DNA, the CDR3 is TGTGCCAGCAGTTACTCTTGGGGGAGTCCCACAGATACGCAGTATTTT.

This clone has a single count. V gene TRBV7-2 combines with J gene TRBJ1-1, with D possibly being TRBD1 (5 bases). Trimming pared 3 bases from V and 1 base from J, leaving 9 bases between. Germline V lookup: CDR1 SGHTA, CDR2 FQGNSA. The CDR3 has 14 residues. The CDR3 nucleotides are TGTGCCAGCAGCTTCCAGGGCTGGAACACTGAAGCTTTCTTT. Protein: CASSFQGWNTEAFF.

The rearrangement links TRBV9 to TRBJ2-3; TRBD2 aligns across 7 bases. CDR1 and CDR2 from the germline V gene are SGDLS and YYNGEE. The ends lost 3 bases at V and 0 bases at J; junction bases unmatched: 7. The CDR3 extends over 16 amino acids. CDR3 residues: CASSGLSGVSTDTQYF. The CDR3 bases are TGTGCCAGCAGCGGCCTAAGCGGGGTAAGCACAGATACGCAGTATTTT.

The chain is built from TRBV30 and TRBJ1-1, with unresolved D. This CDR3 has 11 residues. The germline V gene encodes CDR1 GTSNPN and CDR2 SVGIG (reference sequence). V was pared by 4 bases and J by 6 bases, with 9 bases between. The CDR3: CAWTRVAEAFF. The CDR3 nucleotides are TGTGCCTGGACAAGGGTAGCTGAAGCTTTCTTT.

The V and J genes are TRBV18 and TRBJ2-2, with D hard to call. Germline V gene sequence: CDR1 KGHSH, CDR2 LQKENI. Deletions cut 6 bases from V and 7 bases from J, with 15 bases between. This CDR3 region has 14 residues. CDR3 in DNA: TGTGCCAGCTCCACCGAGCGTTTGAGCGGGGAGCTGTTTTTT. Its translation is CASSTERLSGELFF.

J is TRBJ1-6 and V is TRBV19; possible D gene TRBD1, 6 bases. Trimming stripped 1 base from V and 9 bases from J, with 13 bases between. Germline CDR1 reads LNHDA; CDR2 reads SQIVND (reference sequence). The CDR3 is 15 amino acids. CDR3 DNA sequence: TGTGCCAGTAGTATAGGGACAGCCGGGGGTTCACCCCTCCACTTT. Translation gives CASSIGTAGGSPLHF. Full variable domain (missing parts from reference TRBV19 and TRBJ1-6): DGGITQSPKYLFRKEGQNVTLSCEQNLNHDAMYWYRQDPGQGLRLIYYSQIVNDFQKGDIAEGYSVSREKKESFPLTVTSAQKNPTAFYLCASSIGTAGGSPLHFGNGTRLTVT.

The chain is built from TRBV13 and TRBJ2-7; D gene ambiguous. Germline V gene data show CDR1 as PRHDT and CDR2 as FYEKMQ (reference sequence). Trimming took off 0 bases at V and 5 bases at J, with 5 bases between the two ends. The CDR3 has 12 amino acids. CDR3 in amino acids: CASSLGEHEQYF. The CDR3 DNA reads as TGTGCCAGCAGCTTAGGCGAACACGAGCAGTACTTC.

The chain links TRBV10-3 to TRBJ2-7; TRBD2 matches at 8 bases. Per germline, CDR1 ENHRY and CDR2 SYGVKD. This CDR3 has 14 amino acids. V was clipped by 10 bases and J by 6 bases; unmatched bases: 14. The CDR3 DNA is TGTGCCACCCATACTAGCGGTGGGTCTGGCGAGCAGTACTTC. This translates into CATHTSGGSGEQYF.

Of note for this clone: A junction end diverges from the germline sequence, so it may reflect a read error. V usage is TRBV7-2 and J usage is TRBJ2-5; no definite D call. Germline V lookup: CDR1 SGHTA, CDR2 FQGNSA. The CDR3 contains 14 residues. DNA for the CDR3: TGTGCCAGCAGCCGCTCAGATTACCAGGAGACCCAGTACTTC. Amino acids: CASSRSDYQETQYF. Using reference TRBV7-2 and TRBJ2-5 for the parts outside the CDR3, the full variable domain is GAGVSQSPSNKVTEKGKDVELRCDPISGHTALYWYRQSLGQGLEFLIYFQGNSAPDKSGLPSDRFSAERTGGSVSTLTIQRTQQEDSAVYLCASSRSDYQETQYFGPGTRLLVL.

This CDR3 is CASTTIRTENYGYTF. CDR3 DNA sequence: TGTGCCAGCACCACTATTAGGACAGAGAACTATGGCTACACCTTC. V gene TRBV11-2 combines with J gene TRBJ1-2; a possible D gene is TRBD1 (6 bases). Germline CDR1 and CDR2: SGHAT and FQNNGV. Between the trimmed V and J ends, which lost 7 bases and 2 bases, there was a span of 17 bases. This CDR3 spans 15 amino acids.

The chain couples TRBV14 to TRBJ2-7; 8 bases map to TRBD1. Germline V gene lookup returns CDR1 SGHDN and CDR2 FVKESK. The CDR3 runs to 14 residues. V shed 1 base and J 5 bases; nucleotides not matched to a gene: 4. The CDR3: CASSQGQGYHEQYF. The CDR3 DNA reads as TGTGCCAGCAGCCAAGGACAGGGGTATCACGAGCAGTACTTC.

This clone was recorded once. CDR3 coding DNA: TGCGCCAGCAGCGCACAGGGGCACGGAAACACCATATATTTT. Translated: CASSAQGHGNTIYF. The chain combines TRBV4-1 with TRBJ1-3; 7 bases map to TRBD1. J lost 4 bases, V lost 5 bases, and 5 bases had no gene match. This CDR3 comprises 14 residues. Germline values: CDR1 MGHRA, CDR2 YSYEKL.

V usage is TRBV6-1 and J usage is TRBJ2-1, with D hard to call. Germline-derived CDR1 and CDR2 are MNHNS and SASEGT. V was pared by 8 bases and J by 10 bases, with 12 bases between. This CDR3 has 11 amino acids. The CDR3 region is CASGRFKEQFF. CDR3 nucleotides: TGTGCCAGCGGACGGTTCAAGGAGCAGTTCTTC.

This clone was counted between two and nine times. This chain joins TRBV2 and TRBJ1-1; D gene ambiguous. Germline assignment: CDR1 SNHLY and CDR2 FYNNEI. V was shortened by 4 bases and J by 3 bases, with 9 bases between the two germline ends. The CDR3 runs to 13 residues. The CDR3 region has the DNA TGTGCCAGCAGTGTATTGGGCTACACTGAAGCTTTCTTT. This codes for CASSVLGYTEAFF.

The chain is built from TRBV30 and TRBJ1-2; no definite D call. The CDR3 sequence is 12 residues long. Deletions cut 3 bases from V and 8 bases from J, with 13 bases between. The germline V gene has CDR1 GTSNPN and CDR2 SVGIG (reference sequence). The CDR3, as DNA: TGTGCCTGGAGGGCGGGCCGGGAGGGCTACACCTTC. Translated, it gives CAWRAGREGYTF.

The chain is built from TRBV6-6 and TRBJ1-4, with D possibly matching TRBD1 (6 bases). Germline values: CDR1 MNHNY, CDR2 SVGAGI (reference sequence). This CDR3 region has 15 residues. The V end was cut by 5 bases, the J end by 3 bases, with 13 bases between. CDR3 amino acids: CASSLARGANEKLFF. The CDR3 nucleotides are TGTGCCAGCAGTCTAGCTAGGGGGGCTAATGAAAAACTGTTTTTT.

The chain links TRBV14 to TRBJ1-6; 8 positions agree with TRBD1. Trimming at V came to 1 base and at J to 5 bases, leaving 7 bases not matched to a gene. Germline-derived CDR1 and CDR2 are SGHDN and FVKESK. CDR3 length: 17 amino acids. The CDR3 nucleotides are TGTGCCAGCAGCCAAGTCTCAGGGGGCTCGAATAATTCACCCCTCCACTTT. Protein: CASSQVSGGSNNSPLHF.

The gene calls are TRBV12-5 and TRBJ2-5; 8 bases line up with TRBD1. V lost 6 bases, J lost 5 bases, and 11 bases stayed unmatched. The CDR3 totals 15 residues. Germline values: CDR1 LGHNT, CDR2 FRNRAP. CDR3 sequence reads: CASGEQGTGGETQYF. CDR3 sequence (DNA): TGTGCTAGTGGGGAACAAGGGACAGGCGGGGAGACCCAGTACTTC. Variable domain in full (rest from reference TRBV12-5 and TRBJ2-5): DARVTQTPRHKVTEMGQEVTMRCQPILGHNTVFWYRQTMMQGLELLAYFRNRAPLDDSGMPKDRFSAEMPDATLATLKIQPSEPRDSAVYFCASGEQGTGGETQYFGPGTRLLVL.

As DNA, the CDR3 is TGTGCCAGCAGTAGTATGGGACTAGCTACAGATACGCAGTATTTT. Protein sequence: CASSSMGLATDTQYF. The chain carries TRBV2 and TRBJ2-3; 9 bases fit TRBD2. The CDR3 has 15 amino acids. The V gene's germline CDR1 is SNHLY and CDR2 FYNNEI. Losses at the gene ends were 5 bases for V and 3 bases for J; bases not matched to a gene: 6.

The chain joins TRBV10-3 to TRBJ1-5; D ambiguous. V lost 6 bases, J lost 7 bases, and 13 bases lay in between. The CDR3 loop spans 13 amino acids. Germline lookup yields CDR1 ENHRY and CDR2 SYGVKD. The CDR3 DNA reads TGTGCCATCAGGTCCAACCCGGAGCAGCCCCAGCATTTT. This gives the protein CAIRSNPEQPQHF.

The chain carries TRBV5-4 and TRBJ2-3; 10 bases align to TRBD2. V was pared by 0 bases and J by 3 bases, with 10 bases of the junction left unmatched. The CDR3 runs to 18 residues. The V gene's germline CDR1 is SGHNT and CDR2 YYREEE (reference sequence). CDR3 in DNA: TGTGCCAGCAGCTTGGGGGAAAGCGGGAGGGCCAGTACAGATACGCAGTATTTT. Amino acid sequence: CASSLGESGRASTDTQYF.

The chain is built from TRBV7-8 and TRBJ2-6, with D possibly TRBD2 on 6 matching bases. Germline CDR1 and CDR2: SGHVS and FQNEAQ. This CDR3 has 19 residues. Trimming removed 1 base from V and 1 base from J, with 17 bases in between. The DNA for the CDR3 is TGTGCCAGCAGCTTAGAGTTTGCGGGATTGGGTTCTGGGGCCAACGTCCTGACTTTC. Its translation is CASSLEFAGLGSGANVLTF.

This clone was seen once. The chain is built from TRBV28 and TRBJ2-1, with 7 bases lining up with TRBD2. With V trimmed by 3 bases and J by 3 bases, 2 bases remained unmatched. CDR1 and CDR2 from the germline V gene are MDHEN and SYDVKM. This CDR3 region has 14 residues. CDR3 sequence (DNA): TGTGCCAGCAGTTTGGGGGACTACTACAATGAGCAGTTCTTC. Its translation: CASSLGDYYNEQFF.

This chain links TRBV6-6 with TRBJ1-3; D is possibly TRBD1 (6 bases). In germline, CDR1 is MNHNY, CDR2 SVGAGI (reference sequence). This CDR3 contains 14 residues. Trimming took 6 bases from V and 0 from J, leaving 9 bases between them. The CDR3 nucleotides read TGTGCCAGCAGGGGGGCCGGCTCTGGAAACACCATATATTTT. Amino acids: CASRGAGSGNTIYF.

The chain links TRBV27 to TRBJ1-6; D remains unclear. The germline V and J ends were trimmed by 6 bases and 7 bases, with 19 bases remaining between them. CDR3 length equals 16 residues. Germline loops: CDR1 MNHEY, CDR2 SMNVEV (reference sequence). Here the CDR3 DNA reads TGTGCCAGCAGGCCTCTTGCACTACTGGGAAATTCACCCCTCCACTTT. Residues: CASRPLALLGNSPLHF.

The DNA of the CDR3 is TGTGCCAGCAGCTACAGCGAGACCCAGTACTTC. Translation: CASSYSETQYF. The chain joins TRBV21-1 to TRBJ2-5; the tabulated D call, TRBD1, remains unverified against the DNA. TRBV21-1 is listed as a pseudogene. The CDR3 is 11 amino acids.

Written as DNA, the CDR3 is TGTGCCACGGACTACAGGGGCACTAATGAAAAACTGTTTTTT. This sequence encodes CATDYRGTNEKLFF. The chain joins TRBV7-9 to TRBJ1-4; 7 bases map to TRBD1. Trimming took 10 bases from V and 2 from J; bases not matched to a gene: 7. Germline CDR1 is SEHNR and CDR2 is FQNEAQ (reference sequence). CDR3 size: 14 residues.

This chain joins TRBV5-4 and TRBJ2-1; tentative D call: TRBD2 (5 bases). V lost 3 bases, J lost 0 bases, and 10 bases lay in between. CDR1 is SGHNT, CDR2 YYREEE, per germline (reference sequence). This CDR3 contains 15 residues. The CDR3 loop reads CASSSLGSSYNEQFF. The CDR3 region has the DNA TGTGCCAGCAGCTCCCTGGGGAGCTCCTACAATGAGCAGTTCTTC.

This clone showed up just once. This chain connects TRBV5-6 to TRBJ2-5; 8 positions match TRBD2. The CDR3 spans 17 residues. Germline V gene lookup returns CDR1 SGHDT and CDR2 YYEEEE. The junction had 18 bases not matched to a gene; V was cut back by 6 bases and J by 5 bases. The CDR3 loop is CASTPGGRIPRGETQYF. Written as DNA, the CDR3 is TGTGCCAGCACCCCGGGGGGGAGAATCCCCCGGGGGGAGACCCAGTACTTC.